This T cell receptor beta chain emerged from a study of shared clonotypes between healthy human individuals. The study's findings and limits: Generally, naive subsets (rather than memory subsets) showed larger estimated richness.

An approximately 220 ng quantity of DNA, roughly 29,000 T cell genomes, went into the sorted-subset replicate PCRs. Method: immunoSEQ multiplex PCR; TCRdb's copy keeps in-frame clones and lacks some. The sample yields around 1 million clones, 60% to 85% seen once. Adult donors, all healthy and HIV-negative, had no recent acute infections or vaccinations. Germline CDR1 is LNHNV and CDR2 is YYDKDF (reference sequence). This CDR3 contains 15 residues. With 3 bases clipped from V and 6 bases from J, the junction kept 8 bases outside the gene matches. This clone is a singleton in its sample. No antigen is known for it.

V and J are TRBV15 and TRBJ1-5; 7 positions agree with TRBD1. The TCR comes from a man aged 18 to 35 in good health. The sample taken for sequencing was memory CD4+ T cells sorted from blood. Subset defined: CD45RA-negative fraction. This chain's CDR3 is CATSRRGRESQPQHF. For the CDR3, the DNA is TGTGCCACCAGCAGGAGGGGGCGTGAGAGTCAGCCCCAGCATTTT. Variable domain in full (rest from reference TRBV15 and TRBJ1-5): DAMVIQNPRYQVTQFGKPVTLSCSQTLNHNVMYWYQQKSSQAPKLLFHYYDKDFNNEADTPDNFQSRRPNTSFCFLDIRSPGLGDTAMYLCATSRRGRESQPQHFGDGTRLSIL.